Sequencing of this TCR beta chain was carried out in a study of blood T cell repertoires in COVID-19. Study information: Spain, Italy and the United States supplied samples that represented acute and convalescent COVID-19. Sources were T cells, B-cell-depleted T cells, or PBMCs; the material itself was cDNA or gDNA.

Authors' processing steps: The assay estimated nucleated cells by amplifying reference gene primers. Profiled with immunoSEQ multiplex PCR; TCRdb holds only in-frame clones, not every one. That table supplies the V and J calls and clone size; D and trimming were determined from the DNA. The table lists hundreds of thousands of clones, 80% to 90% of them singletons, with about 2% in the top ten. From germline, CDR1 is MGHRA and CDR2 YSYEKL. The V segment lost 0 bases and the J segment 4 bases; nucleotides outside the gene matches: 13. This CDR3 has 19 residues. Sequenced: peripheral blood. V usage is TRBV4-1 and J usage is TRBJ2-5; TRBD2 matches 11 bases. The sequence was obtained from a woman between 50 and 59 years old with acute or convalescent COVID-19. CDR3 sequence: CASSQEGLAGGGVGETQYF. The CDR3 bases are TGCGCCAGCAGCCAAGAGGGCCTAGCGGGGGGCGGGGTTGGAGAGACCCAGTACTTC.